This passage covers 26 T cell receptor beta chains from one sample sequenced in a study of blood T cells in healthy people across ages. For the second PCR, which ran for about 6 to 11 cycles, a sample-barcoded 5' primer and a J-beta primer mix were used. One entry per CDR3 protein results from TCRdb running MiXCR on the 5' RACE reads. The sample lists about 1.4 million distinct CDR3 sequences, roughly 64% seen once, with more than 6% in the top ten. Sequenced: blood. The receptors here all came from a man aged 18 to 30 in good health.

CDR3 sequence (DNA): TGCAGTGCTTACCGGGACTCCCAAGAGACCCAGTTCTTC. Protein: CSAYRDSQETQFF. V usage is TRBV20-1 and J usage is TRBJ2-5, with D possibly matching TRBD2 (6 bases). The closer fit of TRBJ2-1 to the DNA end suggests the J call may be wrong. The CDR3 totals 13 residues. CDR1 is DFQATT and CDR2 is SNEGSKA in the germline V gene (reference sequence).

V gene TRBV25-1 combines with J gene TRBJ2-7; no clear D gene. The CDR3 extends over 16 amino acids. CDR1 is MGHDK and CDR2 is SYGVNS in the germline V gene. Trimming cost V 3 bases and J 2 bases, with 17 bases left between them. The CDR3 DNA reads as TGTGCCAGCAGTGATGGATGGGGATCCCCTACCTACGAGCAGTACTTC. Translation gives CASSDGWGSPTYEQYF.

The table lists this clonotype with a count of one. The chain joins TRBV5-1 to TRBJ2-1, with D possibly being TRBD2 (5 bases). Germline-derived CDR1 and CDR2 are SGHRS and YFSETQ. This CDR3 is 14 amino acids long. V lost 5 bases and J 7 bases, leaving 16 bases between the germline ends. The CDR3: CASRVVGESNEQFF. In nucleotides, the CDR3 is TGCGCCAGCAGGGTCGTGGGAGAGAGTAATGAGCAGTTCTTC.

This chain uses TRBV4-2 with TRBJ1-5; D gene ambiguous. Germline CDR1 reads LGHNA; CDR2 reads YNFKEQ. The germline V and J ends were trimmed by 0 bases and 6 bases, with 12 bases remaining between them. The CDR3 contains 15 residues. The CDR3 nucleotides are TGTGCCAGCAGCCAAGATGAGGAAGGAATTCAGCCCCAGCATTTT. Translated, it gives CASSQDEEGIQPQHF.

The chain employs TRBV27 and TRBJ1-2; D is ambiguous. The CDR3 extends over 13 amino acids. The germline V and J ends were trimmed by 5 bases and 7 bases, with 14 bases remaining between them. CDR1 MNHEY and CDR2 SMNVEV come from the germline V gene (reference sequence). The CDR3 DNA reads TGTGCCAGCAGTCCGATCCCCGCGCGTGGCTACACCTTC. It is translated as CASSPIPARGYTF.

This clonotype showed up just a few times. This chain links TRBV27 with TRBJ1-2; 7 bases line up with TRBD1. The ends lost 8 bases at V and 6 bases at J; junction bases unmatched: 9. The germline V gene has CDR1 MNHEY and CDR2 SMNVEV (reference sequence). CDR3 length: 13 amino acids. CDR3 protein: CASGDSPLNGYTF. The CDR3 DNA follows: TGTGCCAGCGGGGACAGCCCTCTAAATGGCTACACCTTC.

The CDR3 protein is CASSWGRTQYF. CDR3 sequence (DNA): TGTGCCAGCAGTTGGGGGAGAACCCAGTACTTC. V and J are TRBV6-2 or TRBV6-3 and TRBJ2-5; D could derive from TRBD1 or TRBD2 (5 bases each). This CDR3 comprises 11 residues. Germline-derived CDR1 and CDR2 are MNHEY and SVGEGT. Deletions cut 4 bases from V and 8 bases from J, with 8 bases between.

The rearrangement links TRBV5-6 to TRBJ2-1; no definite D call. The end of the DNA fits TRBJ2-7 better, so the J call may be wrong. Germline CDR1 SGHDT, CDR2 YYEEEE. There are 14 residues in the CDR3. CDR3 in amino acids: CASSFGWPSYEQYF. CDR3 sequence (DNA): TGTGCCAGCAGCTTCGGCTGGCCGTCCTACGAGCAGTACTTC.

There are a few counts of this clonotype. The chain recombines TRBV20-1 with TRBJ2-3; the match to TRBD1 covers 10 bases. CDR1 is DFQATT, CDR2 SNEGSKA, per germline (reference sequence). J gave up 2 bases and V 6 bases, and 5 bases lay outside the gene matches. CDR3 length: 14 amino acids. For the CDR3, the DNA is TGCAGTGCATGGACAGGGGGGTACACAGATACGCAGTATTTT. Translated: CSAWTGGYTDTQYF.

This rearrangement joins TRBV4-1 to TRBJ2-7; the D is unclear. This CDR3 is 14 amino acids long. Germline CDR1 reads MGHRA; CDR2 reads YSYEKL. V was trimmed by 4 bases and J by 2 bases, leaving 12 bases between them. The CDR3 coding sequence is TGCGCCAGCAGCCTAACCCCACAGACCTACGAGCAGTACTTC. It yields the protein CASSLTPQTYEQYF.

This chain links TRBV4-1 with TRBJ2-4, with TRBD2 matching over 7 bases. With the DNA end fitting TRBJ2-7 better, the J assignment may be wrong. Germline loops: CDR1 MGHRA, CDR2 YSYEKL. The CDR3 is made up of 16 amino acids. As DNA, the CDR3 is TGCGCCAGCAGCCAAGAAGCGTGGGAGGGCCGGTACGAGCAGTACTTC. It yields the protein CASSQEAWEGRYEQYF.

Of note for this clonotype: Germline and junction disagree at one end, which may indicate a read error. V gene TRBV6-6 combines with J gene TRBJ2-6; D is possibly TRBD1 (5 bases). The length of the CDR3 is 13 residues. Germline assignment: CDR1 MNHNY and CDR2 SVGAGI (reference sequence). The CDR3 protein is CASSYSGANVPTF. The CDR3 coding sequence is TGTGCCAGCAGTTACAGTGGGGCCAACGTCCCGACTTTC.

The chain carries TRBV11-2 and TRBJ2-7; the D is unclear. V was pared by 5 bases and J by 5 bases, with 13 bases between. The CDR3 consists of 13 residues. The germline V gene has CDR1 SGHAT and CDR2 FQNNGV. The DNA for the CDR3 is TGTGCCAGCAGCCCAAATACGGGTCACGAGCAGTACTTC. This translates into CASSPNTGHEQYF.

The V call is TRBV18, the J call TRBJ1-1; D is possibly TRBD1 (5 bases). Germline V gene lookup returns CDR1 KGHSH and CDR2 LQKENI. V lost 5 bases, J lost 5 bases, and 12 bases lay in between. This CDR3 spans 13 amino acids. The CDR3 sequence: CASSSTGETEAFF. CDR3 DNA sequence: TGTGCCAGCTCAAGCACGGGGGAGACTGAAGCTTTCTTT.

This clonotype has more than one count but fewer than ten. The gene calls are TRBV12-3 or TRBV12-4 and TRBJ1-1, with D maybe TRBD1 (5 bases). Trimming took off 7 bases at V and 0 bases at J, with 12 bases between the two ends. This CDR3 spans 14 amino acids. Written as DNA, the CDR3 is TGTGCCAGCATTCGACAGTTAATGAACACTGAAGCTTTCTTT. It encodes CASIRQLMNTEAFF.

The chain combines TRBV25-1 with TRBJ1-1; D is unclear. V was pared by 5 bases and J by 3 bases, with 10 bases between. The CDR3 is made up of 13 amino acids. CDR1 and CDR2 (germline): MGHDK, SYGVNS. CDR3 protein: CASSPAVDTEAFF. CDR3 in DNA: TGTGCCAGCAGTCCCGCGGTAGACACTGAAGCTTTCTTT. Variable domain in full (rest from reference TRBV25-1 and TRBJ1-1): EADIYQTPRYLVIGTGKKITLECSQTMGHDKMYWYQQDPGMELHLIHYSYGVNSTEKGDLSSESTVSRIRTEHFPLTLESARPSHTSQYLCASSPAVDTEAFFGQGTRLTVV.

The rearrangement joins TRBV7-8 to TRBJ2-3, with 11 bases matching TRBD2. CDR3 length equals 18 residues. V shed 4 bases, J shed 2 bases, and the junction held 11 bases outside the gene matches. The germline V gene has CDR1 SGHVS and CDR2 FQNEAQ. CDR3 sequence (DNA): TGTGCCAGCAGCTCACCCGCACTAGCGGGGGTGTACACAGATACGCAGTATTTT. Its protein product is CASSSPALAGVYTDTQYF. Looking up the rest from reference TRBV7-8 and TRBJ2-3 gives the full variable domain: GAGVSQSPRYKVAKRGQDVALRCDPISGHVSLFWYQQALGQGPEFLTYFQNEAQLDKSGLPSDRFFAERPEGSVSTLKIQRTQQEDSAVYLCASSSPALAGVYTDTQYFGPGTRLTVL.

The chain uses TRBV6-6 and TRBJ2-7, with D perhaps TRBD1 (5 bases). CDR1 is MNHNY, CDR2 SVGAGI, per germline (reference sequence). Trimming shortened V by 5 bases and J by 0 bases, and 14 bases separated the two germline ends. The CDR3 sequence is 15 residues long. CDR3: CASSVARDSSYEQYF. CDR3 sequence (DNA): TGTGCCAGCAGTGTGGCCAGGGATAGCTCCTACGAGCAGTACTTC.

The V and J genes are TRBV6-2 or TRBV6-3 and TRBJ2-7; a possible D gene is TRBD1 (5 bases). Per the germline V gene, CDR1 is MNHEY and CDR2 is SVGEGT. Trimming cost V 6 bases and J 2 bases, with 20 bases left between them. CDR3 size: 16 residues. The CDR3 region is CASSPTRQPNAYEQYF. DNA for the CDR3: TGTGCCAGCAGCCCTACCAGACAGCCGAACGCCTACGAGCAGTACTTC.

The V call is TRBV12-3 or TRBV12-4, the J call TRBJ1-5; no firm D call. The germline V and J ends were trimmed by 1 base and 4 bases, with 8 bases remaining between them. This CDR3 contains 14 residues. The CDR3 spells CASSLVMGNQPQHF. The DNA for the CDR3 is TGTGCCAGCAGTTTAGTCATGGGGAATCAGCCCCAGCATTTT.

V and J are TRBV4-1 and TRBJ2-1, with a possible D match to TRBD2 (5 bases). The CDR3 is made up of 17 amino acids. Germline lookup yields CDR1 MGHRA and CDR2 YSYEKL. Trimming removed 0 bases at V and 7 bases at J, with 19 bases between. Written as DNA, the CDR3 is TGCGCCAGCAGCCAAGAGGGCCCGGGGTCGTTTCGGAATGAGCAGTTCTTC. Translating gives CASSQEGPGSFRNEQFF.

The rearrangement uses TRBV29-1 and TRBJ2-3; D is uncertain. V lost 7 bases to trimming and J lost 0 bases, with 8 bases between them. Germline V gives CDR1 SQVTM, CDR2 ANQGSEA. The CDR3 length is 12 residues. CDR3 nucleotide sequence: TGCAGCGAGGCCTATAGCACAGATACGCAGTATTTT. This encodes CSEAYSTDTQYF.

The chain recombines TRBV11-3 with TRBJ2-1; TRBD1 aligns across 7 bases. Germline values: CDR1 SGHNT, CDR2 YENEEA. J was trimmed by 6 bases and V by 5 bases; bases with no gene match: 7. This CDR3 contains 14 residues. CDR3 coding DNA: TGTGCCAGCAGCCCTAACAGGGGTAGCAATGAGCAGTTCTTC. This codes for CASSPNRGSNEQFF.

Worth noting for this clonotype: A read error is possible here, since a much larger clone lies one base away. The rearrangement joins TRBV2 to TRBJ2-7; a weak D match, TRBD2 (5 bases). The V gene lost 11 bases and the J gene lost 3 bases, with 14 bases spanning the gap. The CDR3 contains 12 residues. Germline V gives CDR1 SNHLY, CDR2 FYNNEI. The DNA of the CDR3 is TGTGCCGGCACCGGGGTTTTCTACGAGCAGTACTTC. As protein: CAGTGVFYEQYF.

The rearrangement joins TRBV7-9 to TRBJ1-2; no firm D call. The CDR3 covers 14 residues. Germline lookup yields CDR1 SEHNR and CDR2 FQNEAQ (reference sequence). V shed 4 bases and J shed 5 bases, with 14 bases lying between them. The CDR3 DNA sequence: TGTGCCAGCAGCTCCCTGGACGGAGATTATGGCTACACCTTC. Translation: CASSSLDGDYGYTF.

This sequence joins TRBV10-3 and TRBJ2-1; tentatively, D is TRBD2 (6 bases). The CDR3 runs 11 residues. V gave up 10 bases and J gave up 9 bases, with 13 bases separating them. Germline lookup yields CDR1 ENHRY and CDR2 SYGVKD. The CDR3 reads CASGLGGEQFF. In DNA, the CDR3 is TGTGCCAGCGGCCTGGGGGGTGAGCAGTTCTTC.